These 21 T cell receptor beta chains were all obtained from the same sample, sequenced in a study of T-cell memory formation after mild COVID-19. MiXCR was run by TCRdb on the 5' RACE reads, yielding one entry per CDR3 protein. The profile covers 350,000 to 450,000 distinct CDR3 sequences, with approximately 15% appearing a single time and less than 25% taken by the ten largest. What was sequenced was PBMCs or a T cell subset sorted from them (not recorded which). The receptors were gathered from a man in his late teens or twenties who had mild COVID-19 (a few samples of this study predate the infection). Cell type and time point are not known.

This clonotype was recorded at least ten times. The chain carries TRBV5-1 and TRBJ2-2; D is unresolved. CDR3 length: 16 amino acids. Looked up from germline, CDR1 is SGHRS and CDR2 is YFSETQ. Trimming removed 2 bases from V and 3 bases from J, with 14 bases in between. The CDR3 loop reads CASSLRLPGDTGELFF. Written as DNA, the CDR3 is TGCGCCAGCAGCTTACGCCTACCTGGGGACACCGGGGAGCTGTTTTTT.

This chain joins TRBV7-6 and TRBJ2-5, with TRBD2 matching 7 bases. The CDR3 covers 15 residues. The germline gives CDR1 SGHVS, CDR2 FNYEAQ. V was clipped by 3 bases and J by 5 bases; unmatched bases: 9. Written as DNA, the CDR3 is TGTGCCAGCAGCTTCGGAACTAGCGATGCGGAGACCCAGTACTTC. Translation: CASSFGTSDAETQYF.

This clonotype was observed many times. The genes are TRBV7-2 and TRBJ2-2; the D is unclear. CDR1 and CDR2 from the germline V gene are SGHTA and FQGNSA. This CDR3 region has 13 residues. V gave up 4 bases and J gave up 6 bases, with 9 bases separating them. The CDR3 region is CASSSDLAGELFF. The CDR3 bases are TGTGCCAGCAGCTCGGACCTGGCCGGGGAGCTGTTTTTT.

This sequence joins TRBV7-6 and TRBJ1-1, with TRBD1 identical over 8 bases. Germline lookup yields CDR1 SGHVS and CDR2 FNYEAQ. The CDR3 is 15 amino acids. Trimming cost V 5 bases and J 7 bases; bases outside gene matches: 12. The CDR3 loop reads CASSSRTGRGSEAFF. DNA of the CDR3: TGTGCCAGCAGCAGCAGGACAGGGCGTGGGAGTGAAGCTTTCTTT.

In its sample, this clonotype was seen a few times. Here the CDR3 DNA reads TGCAGTGCTCTGACAGGGTTCAATGAGCAGTTCTTC. Amino acid sequence: CSALTGFNEQFF. The chain uses TRBV20-1 and TRBJ2-1; TRBD1 aligns across 7 bases. CDR3 length: 12 amino acids. Unmatched junction bases numbered 4, after V lost 5 bases and J lost 6 bases. Germline V gene data show CDR1 as DFQATT and CDR2 as SNEGSKA (reference sequence).

The table lists this clonotype with many counts. V and J are TRBV7-2 and TRBJ2-5, with unresolved D. Germline V gene lookup returns CDR1 SGHTA and CDR2 FQGNSA. The CDR3 extends over 13 amino acids. Trimming shortened V by 6 bases and J by 4 bases, and 12 bases separated the two germline ends. The CDR3 DNA reads TGTGCCAGCAGTCGGAAGAGTGGAGAGACCCAGTACTTC. Translated: CASSRKSGETQYF. Full variable domain (rest looked up from reference TRBV7-2 and TRBJ2-5): GAGVSQSPSNKVTEKGKDVELRCDPISGHTALYWYRQSLGQGLEFLIYFQGNSAPDKSGLPSDRFSAERTGGSVSTLTIQRTQQEDSAVYLCASSRKSGETQYFGPGTRLLVL.

The genes are TRBV9 and TRBJ2-6; D is undetermined. Between the trimmed V and J ends, which lost 2 bases and 2 bases, there was a span of 5 bases. Germline-derived CDR1 and CDR2 are SGDLS and YYNGEE. The CDR3 contains 14 residues. CDR3 sequence: CASSVNTGANVLTF. DNA of the CDR3: TGTGCCAGCAGCGTCAACACTGGGGCCAACGTCCTGACTTTC.

This clonotype showed up just a few times. The V gene is TRBV7-2, the J gene TRBJ2-3; 11 bases agree with TRBD2. V lost 5 bases, J lost 4 bases, and 14 bases stayed unmatched. CDR1 is SGHTA and CDR2 is FQGNSA in the germline V gene. CDR3 length: 18 amino acids. CDR3 loop: CASSRHLAGGPQPDTQYF. The CDR3 nucleotides are TGTGCCAGCAGCCGCCACTTAGCGGGGGGGCCTCAGCCAGATACGCAGTATTTT.

The rearrangement joins TRBV16 to TRBJ1-2; tentatively, D is TRBD1 (6 bases). V lost 7 bases, J lost 1 base, and 10 bases lay in between. CDR1 is KGHSY and CDR2 is FQNENV in the germline V gene. The CDR3 totals 13 residues. The CDR3 DNA reads TGTGCCAGCACCAGGACAGATAACTATGGCTACACCTTC. Translating gives CASTRTDNYGYTF.

The rearrangement uses TRBV18 and TRBJ2-3; TRBD2 agrees at 8 bases. Germline values: CDR1 KGHSH, CDR2 LQKENI. The trim removed 3 bases at V and 3 bases at J, leaving 11 bases unmatched. CDR3 length: 17 amino acids. CDR3 in amino acids: CASSPFSLAGDTDTQYF. The CDR3 DNA sequence: TGTGCCAGCTCACCGTTCTCGCTAGCGGGCGATACAGATACGCAGTATTTT.

V is TRBV27 and J is TRBJ2-3; 9 bases are shared with TRBD1. CDR1 MNHEY and CDR2 SMNVEV come from the germline V gene (reference sequence). The V gene end was trimmed by 8 bases and the J gene end by 5 bases; junction bases not matched to a gene: 5. This CDR3 has 13 residues. CDR3 nucleotides: TGTGCCAGCCGGGACAGGGTTAAAGATACGCAGTATTTT. This codes for CASRDRVKDTQYF.

The table lists this clonotype with many counts. The rearrangement uses TRBV7-9 and TRBJ1-4, with a tentative D call TRBD1 (5 bases). V shed 3 bases and J shed 8 bases, with 19 bases lying between them. Germline V gene lookup returns CDR1 SEHNR and CDR2 FQNEAQ (reference sequence). The CDR3 sequence is 16 residues long. The CDR3 nucleotides read TGTGCCAGCAGCTTCAGGGCTGGGGGTTCTCGGGAAAAACTGTTTTTT. Protein: CASSFRAGGSREKLFF.

The sample holds a few counts of this clonotype. The CDR3 sequence: CASSLGGAITEAFF. The CDR3 DNA follows: TGTGCCAGCAGCTTAGGCGGCGCGATCACTGAAGCTTTCTTT. The chain carries TRBV7-9 and TRBJ1-1; no clear D gene. CDR3 length: 14 amino acids. V dropped 1 base and J dropped 4 bases, with 10 bases sitting between them. The germline gives CDR1 SEHNR, CDR2 FQNEAQ (reference sequence).

The J gene is TRBJ1-3, the V gene TRBV9; 7 nucleotides align to TRBD1. V lost 2 bases, J lost 2 bases, and 1 base stayed unmatched. Germline assignment: CDR1 SGDLS and CDR2 YYNGEE. The CDR3 covers 14 residues. CDR3: CASSVGTAGNTIYF. Written as DNA, the CDR3 is TGTGCCAGCAGCGTCGGGACAGCTGGAAACACCATATATTTT.

This clonotype occurred many times. The chain links TRBV11-2 to TRBJ2-3; perhaps TRBD2 as D (5 bases). The CDR3 runs 15 residues. The germline gives CDR1 SGHAT, CDR2 FQNNGV. Trimming shortened V by 5 bases and J by 2 bases, and 14 bases separated the two germline ends. CDR3 bases: TGTGCCAGCAGCCGCCCTGTCGGGGTCACAGATACGCAGTATTTT. This sequence encodes CASSRPVGVTDTQYF.

This clonotype was found a few times. The gene calls are TRBV7-9 and TRBJ2-3; D remains unclear. This CDR3 is built from 15 residues. V dropped 1 base and J dropped 4 bases, with 12 bases sitting between them. The germline gives CDR1 SEHNR, CDR2 FQNEAQ (reference sequence). CDR3 nucleotide sequence: TGTGCCAGCAGCTTAGGGCTAGTTATCCCAGATACGCAGTATTTT. Protein: CASSLGLVIPDTQYF.

The chain joins TRBV19 to TRBJ2-1; 11 nucleotides match TRBD1. The CDR3 consists of 15 residues. V shed 7 bases and J 9 bases; nucleotides not matched to a gene: 11. The germline CDR1 and CDR2 sequences are LNHDA and SQIVND (reference sequence). CDR3 coding DNA: TGTGCCAGTAATCGACCCGGGACAGGGGGGATTGAGCAGTTCTTC. This sequence encodes CASNRPGTGGIEQFF. The full variable domain, its missing parts supplied by reference TRBV19 and TRBJ2-1, is DGGITQSPKYLFRKEGQNVTLSCEQNLNHDAMYWYRQDPGQGLRLIYYSQIVNDFQKGDIAEGYSVSREKKESFPLTVTSAQKNPTAFYLCASNRPGTGGIEQFFGPGTRLTVL.

The chain recombines TRBV5-1 with TRBJ1-2; perhaps TRBD1 as D (5 bases). The V end was cut by 5 bases, the J end by 3 bases, with 11 bases between. The germline V gene has CDR1 SGHRS and CDR2 YFSETQ. There are 13 residues in the CDR3. The CDR3 DNA reads as TGCGCCAGCAGGTTTGGGACCGACTATGGCTACACCTTC. Encoded protein: CASRFGTDYGYTF. The full variable domain, its missing parts supplied by reference TRBV5-1 and TRBJ1-2, is KAGVTQTPRYLIKTRGQQVTLSCSPISGHRSVSWYQQTPGQGLQFLFEYFSETQRNKGNFPGRFSGRQFSNSRSEMNVSTLELGDSALYLCASRFGTDYGYTFGSGTRLTVV.

The CDR3 DNA follows: TGTGCCAGCAGTTTACAGGGGGTCGACACCGGGGAGCTGTTTTTT. It is translated as CASSLQGVDTGELFF. The chain recombines TRBV27 with TRBJ2-2, with 7 bases matching TRBD1. Germline CDR1 and CDR2: MNHEY and SMNVEV (reference sequence). Unmatched junction bases numbered 3, after V lost 2 bases and J lost 3 bases. This CDR3 is built from 15 residues.

The chain combines TRBV10-3 with TRBJ2-5, with TRBD2 matching over 8 bases. Germline-derived CDR1 and CDR2 are ENHRY and SYGVKD. V gave up 8 bases and J gave up 2 bases; unmatched junction bases: 7. The CDR3 spans 14 residues. The CDR3 DNA sequence: TGTGCCATCGGGGGACGGGGGGGACAAGAGACCCAGTACTTC. Encoded protein: CAIGGRGGQETQYF.

The rearrangement links TRBV4-3 to TRBJ2-3; D is possibly TRBD2 (6 bases). V gave up 5 bases and J gave up 4 bases, with 16 bases separating them. The CDR3 is made up of 15 amino acids. The germline gives CDR1 LGHNA, CDR2 YSLEER. The CDR3 reads CASSSETSQSDTQYF. The CDR3 nucleotides read TGCGCCAGCAGCTCGGAGACTAGTCAGTCAGATACGCAGTATTTT.